This T cell receptor (beta chain) appears in the sequencing data of a study of technical replicates of blood from several donors. Repertoires were generated with immunoSEQ multiplex PCR, while TCRdb's copy carries only in-frame clones and drops some. This table holds about 99,000 clones, around 95% found once. The CDR3 has 14 amino acids. V gave up 5 bases and J gave up 4 bases; unmatched junction bases: 6. The V gene's germline CDR1 is SGHRS and CDR2 YFSETQ. The chain recombines TRBV5-1 with TRBJ2-7, with TRBD2 matching 10 bases. The specimen was T cells isolated from PBMCs. This sequence was found in a human donor in good health. The CDR3: CASSESGRVYEQYF. As DNA, the CDR3 is TGCGCCAGCAGTGAGAGCGGGAGGGTATACGAGCAGTACTTC.